This TCR beta chain was recorded in a study of T cells in women clearing cervical HPV infection. Worth noting for this clone: The CDR3 end lies 3 residues beyond the end of the read and is filled in from the germline J gene.

Profiled with immunoSEQ multiplex PCR; TCRdb holds only in-frame clones, not every one. The listing contains 39,000 or so clones. V was shortened by 6 bases and J by 7 bases, with 12 bases between the two germline ends. This CDR3 comprises 12 residues. The sample consisted of blood buffy coat. This sequence was found in a woman between 18 and 75 years old with a cervical HPV16 infection that either progressed to CIN3+ or cleared (not recorded which). The chain employs TRBV12-3 or TRBV12-4 and TRBJ1-2; perhaps TRBD1 as D (5 bases). The CDR3 DNA, read in part, is TGTGCCAGCAGCCCTTCGGGACTTGGC. Its protein product is CASSPSGLG. In full, the CDR3 is CASSPSGLGYTF.